The 8 T cell receptor beta chains presented below share a single source sample, sequenced in a study of OX40 agonist ivuxolimab in advanced cancers. Profiling relied on immunoSEQ multiplex PCR, and the TCRdb table lists in-frame clones only, not all of them. The sample has fewer than 140,000 clones; over 75% are singletons. Here the sequenced sample was CD4+ or CD8+ T cells sorted from blood, taken in a trial of the OX40 agonist ivuxolimab. These receptors all come from an adult with an advanced solid tumor such as melanoma, head and neck, liver or kidney cancer.

The CDR3 reads CASSHERDTYNEQFF. Here the CDR3 DNA reads TGTGCCAGCAGCCACGAGCGGGACACTTACAATGAGCAGTTCTTC. The chain employs TRBV7-8 and TRBJ2-1; maybe TRBD2 (7 bases). This CDR3 spans 15 amino acids. Germline V CDR1 and CDR2: SGHVS, FQNEAQ. With 5 bases removed from V and 4 bases from J, the gap between germline ends came to 15 bases.

The chain joins TRBV7-6 to TRBJ1-1; 8 bases fit TRBD1. The V and J ends lost 5 bases and 11 bases, in that order; junction bases with no gene match: 16. This CDR3 is built from 15 residues. Germline CDR1 is SGHVS and CDR2 is FNYEAQ. Here the CDR3 reads CASSPRDRPRGGAFF. Written as DNA, the CDR3 is TGTGCCAGCAGCCCTCGGGACAGGCCTCGGGGGGGGGCTTTCTTT.

The chain joins TRBV2 to TRBJ2-3; D possibly corresponds to TRBD2 (6 bases). Trimming removed 1 base at V and 5 bases at J, with 16 bases between. This CDR3 spans 16 amino acids. Per germline, CDR1 SNHLY and CDR2 FYNNEI. This CDR3 is CASSEEAGSQGDTQYF. The CDR3 bases are TGTGCCAGCAGTGAAGAAGCGGGTTCCCAAGGAGATACGCAGTATTTT.

The CDR3 loop reads CASSLGGGQPQHF. CDR3 bases: TGTGCCAGCAGCTTGGGGGGAGGTCAGCCCCAGCATTTT. This rearrangement joins TRBV7-3 to TRBJ1-5; D might be TRBD1 (5 bases). CDR3 size: 13 residues. Germline CDR1 and CDR2: SGHTA and FQGTGA. Trimming stripped 3 bases from V and 6 bases from J, with 9 bases between.

The CDR3 loop is CASSPPDRVGTGELFF. Written as DNA, the CDR3 is TGTGCCAGCAGCCCGCCGGACAGGGTGGGCACCGGGGAGCTGTTTTTT. V is TRBV27 and J is TRBJ2-2; 8 bases are shared with TRBD1. J gave up 4 bases and V 6 bases, and 10 bases lay outside the gene matches. The CDR3 length is 16 residues. Germline values: CDR1 MNHEY, CDR2 SMNVEV (reference sequence).

The sample holds a few counts of this clone. The chain links TRBV7-9 to TRBJ1-2; D might be TRBD1 (6 bases). The CDR3 spans 14 residues. The ends were cut back, 3 bases at V and 3 bases at J, with 11 bases in the middle. Germline assignment: CDR1 SEHNR and CDR2 FQNEAQ (reference sequence). In nucleotides, the CDR3 is TGTGCCAGCAGCTTTCTGGGGGCGCACTATGGCTACACCTTC. Its translation is CASSFLGAHYGYTF.

About this clone: This specimen includes other DNA sequences encoding the same CDR3. This chain uses TRBV29-1 with TRBJ2-5; perhaps TRBD2 as D (6 bases). The ends were cut back, 7 bases at V and 5 bases at J, with 14 bases in the middle. The CDR3 sequence is 12 residues long. In germline, CDR1 is SQVTM, CDR2 ANQGSEA. CDR3 region: CSGGVSGETQYF. DNA of the CDR3: TGCAGCGGGGGGGTTTCGGGGGAGACCCAGTACTTC.

This sequence joins TRBV4-3 and TRBJ1-2; D is uncertain. This CDR3 has 12 residues. The V end was cut by 0 bases, the J end by 4 bases, with 3 bases between. Germline values: CDR1 LGHNA, CDR2 YSLEER. The CDR3 loop reads CASSQDGYGYTF. As DNA, the CDR3 is TGCGCCAGCAGCCAAGATGGCTATGGCTACACCTTC.